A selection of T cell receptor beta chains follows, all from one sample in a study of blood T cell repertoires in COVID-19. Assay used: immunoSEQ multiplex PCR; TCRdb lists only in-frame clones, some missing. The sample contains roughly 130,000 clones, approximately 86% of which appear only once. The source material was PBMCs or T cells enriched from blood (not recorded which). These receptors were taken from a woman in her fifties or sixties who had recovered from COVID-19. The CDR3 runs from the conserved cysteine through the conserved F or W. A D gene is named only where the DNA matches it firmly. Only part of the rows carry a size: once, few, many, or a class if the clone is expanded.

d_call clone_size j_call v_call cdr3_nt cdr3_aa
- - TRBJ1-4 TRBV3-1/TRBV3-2 TGTGCCAGCAGCCAAGATTCGGGGGTTCGGGAAAAACTGTTTTTT CASSQDSGVREKLFF
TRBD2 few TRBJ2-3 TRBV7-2 TGTGCCAGCAGCTTAAAGCCCCCTAGCGGTCCCCTCGCTGCAGATACGCAGTATTTT CASSLKPPSGPLAADTQYF
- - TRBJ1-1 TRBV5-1 TGCGCCAGCAGCACGACAGGTGTGGGCACTGAAGCTTTCTTT CASSTTGVGTEAFF
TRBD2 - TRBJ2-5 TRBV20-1 TGCAGTGCTAGAGGACTAGCCCATCAGTACTTC CSARGLAHQYF
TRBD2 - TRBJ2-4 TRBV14 TGTGCCAGCAGCCAAGGGACTAGCGGGGGGAAAAACATTCAGTACTTC CASSQGTSGGKNIQYF
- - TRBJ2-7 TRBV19 TGTGCCAGTAGTATTCTGGCAGGCGAGCAGTACTTC CASSILAGEQYF
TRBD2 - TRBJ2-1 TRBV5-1 TGCGCCAGCAGCTCGACTAGCGGGGGGTATGAGCAGTTCTTC CASSSTSGGYEQFF
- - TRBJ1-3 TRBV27 TGTGCCAGCAGTTTACGGGGAAACGGAAACACCATATATTTT CASSLRGNGNTIYF
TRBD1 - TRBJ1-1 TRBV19 TGTGCCAGTAGTAGGGACAGGGGGCTGAGCACTGAAGCTTTCTTT CASSRDRGLSTEAFF
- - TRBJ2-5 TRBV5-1 TGCGCCAGCAGCTTGGTGCAGGGGCAAGAGACCCAGTACTTC CASSLVQGQETQYF
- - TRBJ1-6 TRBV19 TGTGCCAGTAAAATCCAGGAGGATTCACCCCTCCACTTT CASKIQEDSPLHF
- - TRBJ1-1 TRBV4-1 TGCGCCAGCAGCCAAGTGGCCCCCCAGAACACTGAAGCTTTCTTT CASSQVAPQNTEAFF
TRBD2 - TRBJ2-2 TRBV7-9 TGTGCCAGCAGCTTGGCTAGCGGGGCCGGGGAGCTGTTTTTT CASSLASGAGELFF
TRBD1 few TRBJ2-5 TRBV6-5 TGTGCTTCGGCCGGGGACAGCCAAGAGACCCAGTACTTC CASAGDSQETQYF
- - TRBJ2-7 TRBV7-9 TGTGCCAGCAGCCCCCCGGGCGGGCGCTACGAGCAGTACTTC CASSPPGGRYEQYF
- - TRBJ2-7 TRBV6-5 TGTGCCAGCAGTTTGATTCAGGGCCCCTACGAGCAGTACTTC CASSLIQGPYEQYF
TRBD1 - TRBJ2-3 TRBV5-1 TGCGCCAGCAGCGCGGACAGGATCACAGATACGCAGTATTTT CASSADRITDTQYF
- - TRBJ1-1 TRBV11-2 TGTGCCAGCAGCTTCCAGTCCGGGGAAGCTTTCTTT CASSFQSGEAFF
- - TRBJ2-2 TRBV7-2 TGTGCCAGCAGCTTGACTGGCCAGAACACCGGGGAGCTGTTTTTT CASSLTGQNTGELFF
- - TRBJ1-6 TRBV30 TGTGCCTGGAGTGTAGGAGACAGTCAAATTGGGCTATCACCCCTCCACTTT CAWSVGDSQIGLSPLHF
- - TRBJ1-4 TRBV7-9 TGTGCCAGCAGCTTAGGAGATGGAGTCGGGGGTGAAAAACTGTTTTTT CASSLGDGVGGEKLFF
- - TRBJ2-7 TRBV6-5 TGTGCCAGCAGTTACGGGGGCAGGGGCGAGCAGTACTTC CASSYGGRGEQYF
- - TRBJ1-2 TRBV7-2 TGTGCCAGCAGCGCGCACAGGTACTATGGCTACACCTTC CASSAHRYYGYTF
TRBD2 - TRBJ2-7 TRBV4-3 TGCGCCAGCAGCCAAGATACGAGCGGGGGGGGTCGCTACGAGCAGTACTTC CASSQDTSGGGRYEQYF
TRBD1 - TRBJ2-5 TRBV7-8 TGTGCCAGCAGCTCGGCAGGGGGTCCAGAGACCCAGTACTTC CASSSAGGPETQYF
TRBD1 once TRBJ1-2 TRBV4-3 TGCGCCAGCAGCCAAGATGTAGGGACAGCAAACTATGGCTACACCTTC CASSQDVGTANYGYTF
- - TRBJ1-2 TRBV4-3 TGCGCCAGCAGCCAAGAAGTCTCTGCCCGGACAGATATCTATGGCTACACCTTC CASSQEVSARTDIYGYTF
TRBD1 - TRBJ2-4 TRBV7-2 TGTGCCAGCAGCTTCCCGACAGGGAATGGGGCCAAAAACATTCAGTACTTC CASSFPTGNGAKNIQYF
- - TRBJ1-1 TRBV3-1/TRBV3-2 TGTGCCAGCAGCCAAAGGGGGTGGGGGAACACTGAAGCTTTCTTT CASSQRGWGNTEAFF
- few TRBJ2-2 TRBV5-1 TGCGCCAGCAGGTCCGGGTCGGCCGGGGAGCTGTTTTTT CASRSGSAGELFF
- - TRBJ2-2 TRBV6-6 TGTGCCAGCAGTCGACAACCTCCGTCGGTGGTCGCCGGGGAGCTGTTTTTT CASSRQPPSVVAGELFF
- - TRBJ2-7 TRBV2 TGTGCCAGCAGTGAAGTAACAGGGAATCGCCACGAGCAGTACTTC CASSEVTGNRHEQYF
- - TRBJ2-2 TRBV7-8 TGTGCCAGCAGCACACCCGTAAGGGACAAGAACACCGGGGAGCTGTTTTTT CASSTPVRDKNTGELFF
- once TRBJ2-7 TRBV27 TGTGCCAGCATCGGAGGGGGGGGGCCCTACGAGCAGTACTTC CASIGGGGPYEQYF
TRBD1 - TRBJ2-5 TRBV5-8 TGTGCCAGCAGCCACCTCCGGGACAGCCAAGAGACCCAGTACTTC CASSHLRDSQETQYF
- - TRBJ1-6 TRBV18 TGTGCCAGCTCTACCATTCAGGGGTTGGGGAATTCACCCCTCCACTTT CASSTIQGLGNSPLHF
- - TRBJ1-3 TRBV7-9 TGTGCCAGCAGGCCAGGGGTTCTAATCAACTCTGGAAACACCATATATTTT CASRPGVLINSGNTIYF